The rows below give T cell receptor beta chains drawn from one sample of a study of blood T cell repertoires in COVID-19. Assay: immunoSEQ multiplex PCR; the TCRdb copy retains only in-frame clones and omits some. The table lists some 270,000 clones, more than 85% of them singletons. The sample consisted of PBMCs or T cells enriched from blood (not recorded which). These receptor sequences come from a man aged 40-55 years who had been exposed to COVID-19. Both conserved end residues are part of each CDR3. Each record gives: V gene, J gene, D gene, clone size, CDR3 DNA, CDR3 protein. D genes are given only for firm matches. Size values are once, few and many counts, or a class for expanded clones, and some rows have none.

V: TRBV6-1
J: TRBJ2-5
D: TRBD2
size: -
DNA: TGTGCCAGCAGTGAAGCGTGGACTAGCGGGAGCCCGGAAGAGACCCAGTACTTC
CDR3: CASSEAWTSGSPEETQYF

V: TRBV19
J: TRBJ1-3
D: TRBD1
size: -
DNA: TGTGCCAGTAGTGTTGGACAGGGACGAAACACCATATATTTT
CDR3: CASSVGQGRNTIYF

V: TRBV12-3/TRBV12-4
J: TRBJ1-3
D: -
size: -
DNA: TGTGCCAGCAGTCCCTCGAACACCATATATTTT
CDR3: CASSPSNTIYF

V: TRBV4-1
J: TRBJ1-4
D: -
size: -
DNA: TGCGCCAGCAGCCTCGTTATACTCACAGGGACGGGTGAAAAACTGTTTTTT
CDR3: CASSLVILTGTGEKLFF

V: TRBV15
J: TRBJ1-2
D: TRBD1
size: once
DNA: TGTGCCACCAGCAGAGATAGCCAGGGGGCGGATGGCTACACCTTC
CDR3: CATSRDSQGADGYTF

V: TRBV15
J: TRBJ1-1
D: -
size: -
DNA: TGTGCCACCAGCAGAGATCCGCACAGGAACACTGAAGCTTTCTTT
CDR3: CATSRDPHRNTEAFF

V: TRBV30
J: TRBJ2-2
D: TRBD2
size: -
DNA: TGTGCCTGGAGTCCATTAGCGGGAGTCACCGGGGAGCTGTTTTTT
CDR3: CAWSPLAGVTGELFF

V: TRBV10-3
J: TRBJ2-5
D: TRBD2
size: -
DNA: TGTGCCATCAGTGAGAGGACTAGCGGGAGCGGAGAGACCCAGTACTTC
CDR3: CAISERTSGSGETQYF

V: TRBV11-2
J: TRBJ2-7
D: -
size: -
DNA: TGTGCCAGCAGCTTAGATATTAGCGGATACGAGCAGTACTTC
CDR3: CASSLDISGYEQYF

V: TRBV28
J: TRBJ1-4
D: -
size: -
DNA: TGTGCCACCTGGGGCAGGGATGGGGAAAAACTGTTTTTT
CDR3: CATWGRDGEKLFF

V: TRBV6-4
J: TRBJ2-2
D: -
size: once
DNA: TGTGCCAGCAGTGCTAGCGACACCGGGGAGCTGTTTTTT
CDR3: CASSASDTGELFF

V: TRBV6-6
J: TRBJ2-7
D: -
size: -
DNA: TGTGCCAGCAGTTACTCGGGACGACTAGACACTAGCGAGCAGTACTTC
CDR3: CASSYSGRLDTSEQYF

V: TRBV7-9
J: TRBJ2-1
D: -
size: once
DNA: TGTGCCAGCAGCTTATTCGTCACAGGGTTAAATGAGCAGTTCTTC
CDR3: CASSLFVTGLNEQFF

V: TRBV7-2
J: TRBJ2-1
D: -
size: -
DNA: TGTGCCAGCAGCCCCAGGAAATTAAATGAGCAGTTCTTC
CDR3: CASSPRKLNEQFF

V: TRBV5-4
J: TRBJ1-2
D: TRBD1
size: few
DNA: TGTGCCAGCAGCAACCCACGACAGGGGGATGTTGGCTACACCTTC
CDR3: CASSNPRQGDVGYTF

V: TRBV30
J: TRBJ2-7
D: -
size: -
DNA: TGTGCCTGGAGTAAAGGACACTCCTACGAGCAGTACTTC
CDR3: CAWSKGHSYEQYF

V: TRBV30
J: TRBJ2-7
D: TRBD1
size: -
DNA: TGTGCCTGGGAAAGACAGGGGGGGCACGAGCAGTACTTC
CDR3: CAWERQGGHEQYF

V: TRBV28
J: TRBJ1-3
D: -
size: -
DNA: TGTGCCAGCAGTTCCGGGACAAACTCTGGAAACACCATATATTTT
CDR3: CASSSGTNSGNTIYF

V: TRBV6-1
J: TRBJ1-5
D: -
size: -
DNA: TGTGCCAGCAGTGAAACCGACAGCCGCCAGCCCCAGCATTTT
CDR3: CASSETDSRQPQHF

V: TRBV19
J: TRBJ1-2
D: -
size: once
DNA: TGTGCCAGTAGCCCAGGACAGTGGAGCTATGGCTACACCTTC
CDR3: CASSPGQWSYGYTF

V: TRBV4-3
J: TRBJ2-7
D: TRBD2
size: -
DNA: TGCGCCAGCAGCCAAGGCGTTAGCGGGTCACAAGAGAACGAGCAGTACTTC
CDR3: CASSQGVSGSQENEQYF

V: TRBV28
J: TRBJ2-3
D: TRBD1
size: -
DNA: TGTGCCAGCGGGCCAGGGACAGGGGTTTCAGATACGCAGTATTTT
CDR3: CASGPGTGVSDTQYF

V: TRBV11-3
J: TRBJ2-7
D: TRBD1
size: once
DNA: TGTGCCAGCAGCCTCCTGACAGGGGGGTTCGAGCAGTACTTC
CDR3: CASSLLTGGFEQYF

V: TRBV9
J: TRBJ2-7
D: TRBD1
size: -
DNA: TGTGCCAGCAGCGTAGGTATGGGACAGGCATCCTACGAGCAGTACTTC
CDR3: CASSVGMGQASYEQYF

V: TRBV14
J: TRBJ2-5
D: -
size: -
DNA: TGTGCCAGCAGCCAAGACTCGTCCACCGGAGAGACCCAGTACTTC
CDR3: CASSQDSSTGETQYF

V: TRBV27
J: TRBJ1-5
D: -
size: -
DNA: TGTGCCAGCAGTTTGGGGGTTGGGGGCCAGCCCCAGCATTTT
CDR3: CASSLGVGGQPQHF

V: TRBV5-1
J: TRBJ1-2
D: -
size: -
DNA: TGCGCCAGCGGAACGCAGGGGCTCAATGGCTACACCTTC
CDR3: CASGTQGLNGYTF

V: TRBV5-4
J: TRBJ2-3
D: -
size: -
DNA: TGTGCCAGCAGCTTTTCTGGGGGCAGGACAGATACGCAGTATTTT
CDR3: CASSFSGGRTDTQYF

V: TRBV28
J: TRBJ1-2
D: TRBD1
size: -
DNA: TGTGCCAGCAGGACAGGGTTGGGTTATGGCTACACCTTC
CDR3: CASRTGLGYGYTF

V: TRBV6-5
J: TRBJ2-1
D: -
size: -
DNA: TGTGCCAGCAGTACTAGACCAGACTACAATGAGCAGTTCTTC
CDR3: CASSTRPDYNEQFF

V: TRBV2
J: TRBJ2-7
D: TRBD1
size: -
DNA: TGTGCCAGCAGCCTCGTAGGACAGGGAATCGAGCAGTACTTC
CDR3: CASSLVGQGIEQYF

V: TRBV24-1
J: TRBJ1-2
D: -
size: once
DNA: TGTGCCACCAGTGACCGAAGACACTCAGGCTACACCTTC
CDR3: CATSDRRHSGYTF

V: TRBV6-2/TRBV6-3
J: TRBJ1-5
D: TRBD1
size: -
DNA: TGTGCCAGCAGCCCCGTGACAGGGTCCCCTAATCAGCCCCAGCATTTT
CDR3: CASSPVTGSPNQPQHF

V: TRBV6-2/TRBV6-3
J: TRBJ1-6
D: -
size: few
DNA: TGTGCCAGCAGTTACACTCGTCAGAGGGATAATTCACCCCTCCACTTT
CDR3: CASSYTRQRDNSPLHF

V: TRBV28
J: TRBJ1-1
D: -
size: -
DNA: TGTGCCAGCAGTTTCTTCGGGGGGTACACTGAAGCTTTCTTT
CDR3: CASSFFGGYTEAFF

V: TRBV6-6
J: TRBJ2-6
D: -
size: -
DNA: TGTGCCAGCGGGAGCAGCTCTGGGGCCAACGTCCTGACTTTC
CDR3: CASGSSSGANVLTF

V: TRBV16
J: TRBJ1-1
D: -
size: -
DNA: TGTGCCAGCAGCCAATTTATTGGGCAGGGAAATTCTGAAGCTTTCTTT
CDR3: CASSQFIGQGNSEAFF

V: TRBV3-1/TRBV3-2
J: TRBJ1-1
D: TRBD1
size: -
DNA: TGTGCCAGCAGCTACCGGGACAGGGTCACTGAAGCTTTCTTT
CDR3: CASSYRDRVTEAFF

V: TRBV7-2
J: TRBJ1-1
D: -
size: -
DNA: TGTGCCAGCAGCTTAGTGACGGGAAACACTGAAGCTTTCTTT
CDR3: CASSLVTGNTEAFF

V: TRBV4-1
J: TRBJ1-1
D: -
size: -
DNA: TGCGCCAGCAGCCAAGATACGACACGCTATAGCACTGAAGCTTTCTTT
CDR3: CASSQDTTRYSTEAFF

V: TRBV28
J: TRBJ1-2
D: TRBD1
size: -
DNA: TGTGCCAGCAGTCTTGGACAGGGGCGAATTAACTATGGCTACACCTTC
CDR3: CASSLGQGRINYGYTF

V: TRBV4-1
J: TRBJ2-1
D: TRBD1
size: -
DNA: TGCGCCAGCAGCCATGGACAGGGTCCCCGCAATGAGCAGTTCTTC
CDR3: CASSHGQGPRNEQFF

V: TRBV27
J: TRBJ2-1
D: TRBD2
size: -
DNA: TGTGCCAGCAGTTTTTTGGCGGGGGGGCCCTACAATGAGCAGTTCTTC
CDR3: CASSFLAGGPYNEQFF